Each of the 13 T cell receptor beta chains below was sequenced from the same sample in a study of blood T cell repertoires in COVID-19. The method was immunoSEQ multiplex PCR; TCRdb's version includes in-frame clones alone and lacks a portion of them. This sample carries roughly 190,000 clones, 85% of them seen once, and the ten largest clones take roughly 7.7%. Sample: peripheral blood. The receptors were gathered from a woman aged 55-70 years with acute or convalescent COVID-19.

The CDR3 region has the DNA TGCGCCAGCGCTACACGGGACAGGTCTATTGCCGATGAAAAACTGTTTTTT. It encodes CASATRDRSIADEKLFF. This chain links TRBV10-2 with TRBJ1-4; the match to TRBD1 covers 8 bases. V lost 8 bases, J lost 6 bases, and 17 bases stayed unmatched. Looked up from germline, CDR1 is WSHSY and CDR2 is SAAADI. The CDR3 sequence is 17 residues long.

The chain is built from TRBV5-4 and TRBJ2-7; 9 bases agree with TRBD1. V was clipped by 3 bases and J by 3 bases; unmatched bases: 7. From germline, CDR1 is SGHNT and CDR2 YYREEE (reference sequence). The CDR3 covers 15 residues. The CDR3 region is CASSYGTGKSYEQYF. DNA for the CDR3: TGTGCCAGCAGCTATGGGACAGGGAAGAGCTACGAGCAGTACTTC.

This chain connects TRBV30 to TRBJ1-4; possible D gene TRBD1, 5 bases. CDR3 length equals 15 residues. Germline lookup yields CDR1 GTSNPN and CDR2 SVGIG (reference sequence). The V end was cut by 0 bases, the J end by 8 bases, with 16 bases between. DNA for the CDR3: TGTGCCTGGAGTGTTCCAGGGAAAAATAACGAAAAACTGTTTTTT. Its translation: CAWSVPGKNNEKLFF.

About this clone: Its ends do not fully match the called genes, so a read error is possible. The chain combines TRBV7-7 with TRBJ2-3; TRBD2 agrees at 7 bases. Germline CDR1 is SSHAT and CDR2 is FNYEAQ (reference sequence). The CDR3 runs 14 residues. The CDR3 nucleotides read TGTGCTAGCAGCCCCGGACTAGGCACAGATACGCAGTATTTT. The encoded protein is CASSPGLGTDTQYF.

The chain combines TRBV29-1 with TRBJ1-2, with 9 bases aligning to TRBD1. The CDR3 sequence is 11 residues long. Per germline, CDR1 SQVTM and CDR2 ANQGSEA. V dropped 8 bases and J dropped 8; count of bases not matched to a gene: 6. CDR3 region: CSFDRGDGYTF. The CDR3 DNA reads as TGCAGCTTCGACAGGGGGGACGGCTACACCTTC.

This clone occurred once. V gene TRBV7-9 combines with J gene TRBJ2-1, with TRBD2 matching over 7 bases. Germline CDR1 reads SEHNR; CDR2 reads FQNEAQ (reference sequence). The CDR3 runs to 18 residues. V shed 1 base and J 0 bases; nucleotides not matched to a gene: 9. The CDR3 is CASSLVLLAGSSYNEQFF. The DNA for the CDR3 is TGTGCCAGCAGCTTAGTTTTATTAGCGGGTAGCTCCTACAATGAGCAGTTCTTC. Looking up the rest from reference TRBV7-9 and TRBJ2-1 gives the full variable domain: DTGVSQNPRHKITKRGQNVTFRCDPISEHNRLYWYRQTLGQGPEFLTYFQNEAQLEKSRLLSDRFSAERPKGSFSTLEIQRTEQGDSAMYLCASSLVLLAGSSYNEQFFGPGTRLTVL.

CDR3 sequence (DNA): TGTGCCAGCAGTGAATTGGACAGTGATTCACCCCTCCACTTT. Encoded protein: CASSELDSDSPLHF. This rearrangement joins TRBV6-1 to TRBJ1-6; possibly TRBD1 for D (6 bases). CDR1 and CDR2 (germline): MNHNS, SASEGT. The CDR3 consists of 14 residues. Trimming left V 2 bases short and J 8 bases short, with 10 bases between.

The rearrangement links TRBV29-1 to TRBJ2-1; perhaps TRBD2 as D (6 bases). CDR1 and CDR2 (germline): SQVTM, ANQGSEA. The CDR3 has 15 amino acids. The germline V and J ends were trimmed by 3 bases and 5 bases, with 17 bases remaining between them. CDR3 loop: CSVEGRRERDNEQFF. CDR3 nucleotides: TGCAGCGTTGAGGGGAGGCGGGAAAGGGACAATGAGCAGTTCTTC.

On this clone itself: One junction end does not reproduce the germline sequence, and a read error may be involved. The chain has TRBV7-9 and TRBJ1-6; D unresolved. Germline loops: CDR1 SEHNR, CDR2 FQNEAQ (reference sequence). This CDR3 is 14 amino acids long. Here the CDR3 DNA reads TGTGCCACCAGCGTCGGCTCCTATAATTCACCCCTCCACTTT. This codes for CATSVGSYNSPLHF.

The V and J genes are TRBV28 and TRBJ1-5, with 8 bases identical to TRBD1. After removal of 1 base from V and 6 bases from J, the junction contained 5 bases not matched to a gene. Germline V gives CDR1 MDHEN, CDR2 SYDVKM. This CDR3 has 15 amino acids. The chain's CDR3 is CASSLSAGGSQPQHF. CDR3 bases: TGTGCCAGCAGTTTATCGGCAGGGGGCTCTCAGCCCCAGCATTTT. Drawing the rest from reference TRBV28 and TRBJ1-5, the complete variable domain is DVKVTQSSRYLVKRTGEKVFLECVQDMDHENMFWYRQDPGLGLRLIYFSYDVKMKEKGDIPEGYSVSREKKERFSLILESASTNQTSMYLCASSLSAGGSQPQHFGDGTRLSIL.

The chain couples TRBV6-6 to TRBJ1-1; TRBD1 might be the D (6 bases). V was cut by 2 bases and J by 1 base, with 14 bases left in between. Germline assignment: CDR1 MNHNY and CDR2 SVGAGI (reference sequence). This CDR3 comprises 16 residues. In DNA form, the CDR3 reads TGTGCCAGCAGTTACCCCCAGGGGCGAGGGAACACTGAAGCTTTCTTT. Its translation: CASSYPQGRGNTEAFF.

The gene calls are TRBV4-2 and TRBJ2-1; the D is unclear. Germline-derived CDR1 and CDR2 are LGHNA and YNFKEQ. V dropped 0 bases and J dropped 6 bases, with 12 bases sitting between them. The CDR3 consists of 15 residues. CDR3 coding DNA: TGTGCCAGCAGCCAAGAGGCGGTTCCTCTCAATGAGCAGTTCTTC. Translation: CASSQEAVPLNEQFF.

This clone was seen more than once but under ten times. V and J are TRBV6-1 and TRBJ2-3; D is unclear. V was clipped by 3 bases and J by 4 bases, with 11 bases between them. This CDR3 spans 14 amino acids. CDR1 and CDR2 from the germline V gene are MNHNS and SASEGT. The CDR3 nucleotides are TGTGCCAGCAGTGAGGTTAGCAGCGCAGATACGCAGTATTTT. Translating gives CASSEVSSADTQYF.